This T cell receptor beta chain was sequenced for a study of cytomegalovirus exposure and HLA in healthy donors. The PCR was carried out with 60 Vbeta primers and 13 Jbeta primers. Sequencing was performed with immunoSEQ multiplex PCR; in TCRdb, only in-frame clones are kept and a portion is missing. The table includes 90,000 to 120,000 clones, 74% detected once. Donors were nominally healthy when sampled, though unrecorded immune exposures were likely. The CDR3 is 15 residues long. V lost 2 bases and J lost 4, with 15 bases in between. Germline V CDR1 and CDR2: SNHLY, FYNNEI. Broader study findings: V- and J-gene trimming of TCR beta was linked (in a later analysis) to a missense DCLRE1C variant. Later, an analysis showed that TCR beta chains associated with HLA were more clonally expanded than others that were equally common.

A single count supports this clone. Its antigen is undetermined. The chain is built from TRBV2 and TRBJ2-7, with a weak D call TRBD2 (5 bases). This receptor was identified in a man aged 50-59 years in good health and CMV-seropositive. Sequencing was carried out using PBMCs. The CDR3 is CASSERGSGNYEQYF. CDR3 in DNA: TGTGCCAGCAGTGAACGGGGATCGGGGAATTACGAGCAGTACTTC. Based on the CDR3 plus reference TRBV2 and TRBJ2-7, the full variable domain is EPEVTQTPSHQVTQMGQEVILRCVPISNHLYFYWYRQILGQKVEFLVSFYNNEISEKSEIFDDQFSVERPDGSNFTLKIRSTKLEDSAMYFCASSERGSGNYEQYFGPGTRLTVT.